This record covers a single T cell receptor (beta chain). This record belongs to a study of blood T cell repertoires in COVID-19. As for the study in general: The cDNA or gDNA used as material had been derived from T cells, B-cell-depleted T cells, or PBMCs.

As processed by the authors: The assay estimated nucleated cells by amplifying reference gene primers. The repertoire was sequenced with immunoSEQ multiplex PCR; TCRdb's copy has only in-frame clones and lacks some. V, J and clone size reflect that table, while D and trimming were determined from the DNA. In the table there are 540,000 or so clones, 70% to 90% of which are singletons. This CDR3 has 15 amino acids. The germline V gene has CDR1 SNHLY and CDR2 FYNNEI. V was clipped by 4 bases and J by 2 bases; unmatched bases: 3. Patients in Seattle were enrolled during active infection, then followed longitudinally.

Sequencing was done on a sample of peripheral blood. The receptor comes from a woman between 50 and 59 years old with COVID-19, enrolled during active disease. V gene TRBV2 combines with J gene TRBJ2-5; 11 bases align to TRBD2. CDR3 DNA sequence: TGTGCCAGCAGTGCGGCTAGCGGGGGGCAAGAGACCCAGTACTTC. It specifies CASSAASGGQETQYF.